This TCR beta chain appears in the sequencing data of a study of glioma-infiltrating T cells after dendritic cell vaccination (dated by TCRdb to the mid-2010s). The study in broad terms: The cohort included approximately 15 glioblastoma patients drawn from Phase I and II dendritic cell vaccination trials, of whom 9 were newly diagnosed and 6 had recurrent disease. Patients received autologous tumor lysate-pulsed dendritic cell vaccination between about 2002 and 2013. The vaccine consisted of monocyte-derived dendritic cells cultured less than eight days with IL-4 and GM-CSF, then pulsed overnight with autologous tumor lysate. Each patient was given three intradermal dendritic cell vaccine injections, spaced two weeks apart, in the arm below the axilla. Deep sequencing of TCR beta CDR3 regions was used to quantify tumor-infiltrating lymphocyte content and compare tumor and blood repertoires in dendritic cell-vaccinated glioblastoma patients. Survival after dendritic cell vaccination was correlated with TCR sequencing metrics, such as TIL content and the overlap between tumor and blood repertoires. On the study overall, not on this receptor specifically: The three-group TCR overlap response model was described as speculative and requiring prospective validation. The cohort was small and heterogeneous, with few patients having full blood and tumor sets and even fewer initial-recurrent tumor pairs. After dendritic cell vaccination, a higher estimated pretreatment TIL content predicted longer time to progression and overall survival. No direct relationship between TCR clonality and survival was found, suggesting a diverse polyclonal response may matter.

CDR1 and CDR2 are drawn from the germline V gene (reference sequence): MNHEY, SMNVEV. Trimming costs V 3 bases and J 0 bases, and their ends lie 6 bases apart. Including the terminal cysteine and phenylalanine, the CDR3 comprises 15 residues. Only CDR3 DNA is held: 45 bases, read in frame from base 1. Reading the label with the study, this specimen's time point is: after dendritic cell vaccination, including at tumor progression/relapse. Patients were selected on the basis of adequate residual fresh-frozen tumor tissue and more than two years of available survival data. None of the glioblastoma patients carried an isocitrate dehydrogenase mutation, although molecular status otherwise varied. PBMC collection took place before vaccination, two weeks after the third vaccination, and at tumor progression if progression occurred. The Qiagen DNeasy Blood extraction Kit was used for extraction of genomic DNA.

TCRB CDR3 regions were amplified from approximately 2 ug genomic DNA, or all available DNA if less, using the immunoSEQ assay. For multiplex PCR, 60 forward primers for TCR V beta segments and 13 reverse primers for J beta segments were used. To estimate the number of reads per starting template, synthetic control templates were added to each sample at limiting dilution. The Illumina HiSeq System generated sequencing reads of 87 bp. As for the authors' bioinformatics: PCR and sequencing errors were removed by merging closely related sequences with a nearest neighbor algorithm. TCR overlap was measured as the percentage of unique tumor TCR beta sequences also present in the same patient's peripheral blood. TCRdb re-hosts the immuneACCESS table, in-frame sequences only. Its copies lack some clones; in the studies checked, an unresolved V gene accounts for under half of them, and the cause for the rest is not known. V and J calls and clone size are given by that table; D and trimming were obtained from the DNA. This sample is represented by about 50,000 clones; around nine tenths of them were singletons. The leading ten clones occupy roughly 5.6% of the sample.

Of note for this clone: Its antigen specificity is not known. It has no much larger one-base neighbor in the sample; base qualities were not kept.

The material was blood, obtained after dendritic cell vaccination. The chain is encoded by TRBV27 joined to TRBJ2-6; the D gene is unclear. This TCR came from a human donor with glioblastoma. The DNA reads TGTGCCAGCAGTTTGGGCCGCTCTGGGGCCAACGTCCTGACTTTC. The encoded protein is CASSLGRSGANVLTF.